This T cell receptor (beta chain) comes out of a study of blood T cell repertoires in COVID-19. Study at large: PBMCs, B-cell-depleted T cells, or T cells were the source of the cDNA or gDNA that made up the material.

This clone has a handful of counts. Per the original data handling: Researchers report that nucleated cell counts were estimated from reference gene primer amplification. Only in-frame clones appear in the TCRdb table, and some are missing; sequencing was by immunoSEQ multiplex PCR. That table is the source of V, J and clone size, and D and trimming were worked out from the DNA. This table holds almost 500,000 clones, approximately 91% found once. Looked up from germline, CDR1 is SEHNR and CDR2 is FQNEAQ (reference sequence). The CDR3 is made up of 14 amino acids. V dropped 8 bases and J dropped 6; count of bases not matched to a gene: 6.

The chain employs TRBV7-9 and TRBJ2-1; 11 bases map to TRBD1. This TCR derives from a woman aged 55-69 years who had recovered from COVID-19. Sequencing used PBMCs or T cells enriched from blood (not recorded which). The CDR3 DNA reads TGTGCCAGCGGCTGGGACAGGGGGACCAATGAGCAGTTCTTC. Its protein product is CASGWDRGTNEQFF.